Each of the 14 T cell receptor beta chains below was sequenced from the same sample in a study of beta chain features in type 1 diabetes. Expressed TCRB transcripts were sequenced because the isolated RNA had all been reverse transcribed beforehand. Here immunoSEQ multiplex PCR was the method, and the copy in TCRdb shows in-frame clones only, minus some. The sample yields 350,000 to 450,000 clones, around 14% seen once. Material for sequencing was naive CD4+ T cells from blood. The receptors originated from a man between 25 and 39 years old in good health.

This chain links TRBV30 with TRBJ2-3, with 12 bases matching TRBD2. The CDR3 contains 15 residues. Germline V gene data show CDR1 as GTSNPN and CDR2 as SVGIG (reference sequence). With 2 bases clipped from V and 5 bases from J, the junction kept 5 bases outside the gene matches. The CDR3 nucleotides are TGTGCCTGGAGTCGGGCTAGCGGGAGGGGAGATACGCAGTATTTT. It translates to CAWSRASGRGDTQYF.

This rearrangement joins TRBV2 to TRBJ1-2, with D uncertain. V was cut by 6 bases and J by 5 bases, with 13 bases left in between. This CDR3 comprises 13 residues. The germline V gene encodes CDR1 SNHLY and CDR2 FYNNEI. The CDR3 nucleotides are TGTGCCAGCAGAGGAACAGATTCTTATGGCTACACCTTC. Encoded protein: CASRGTDSYGYTF.

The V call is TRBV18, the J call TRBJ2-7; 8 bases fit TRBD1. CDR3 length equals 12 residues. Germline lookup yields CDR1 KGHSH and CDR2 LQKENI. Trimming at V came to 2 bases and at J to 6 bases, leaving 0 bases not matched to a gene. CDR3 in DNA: TGTGCCAGCTCACCAGGGACAGGCGAGCAGTACTTC. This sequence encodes CASSPGTGEQYF.

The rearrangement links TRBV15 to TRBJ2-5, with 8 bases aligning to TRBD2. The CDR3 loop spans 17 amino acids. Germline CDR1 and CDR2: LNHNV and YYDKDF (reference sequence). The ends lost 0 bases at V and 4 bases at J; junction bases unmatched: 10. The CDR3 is CATSRDRGRGGAETQYF. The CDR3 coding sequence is TGTGCCACCAGCAGAGATCGAGGCCGGGGGGGCGCAGAGACCCAGTACTTC.

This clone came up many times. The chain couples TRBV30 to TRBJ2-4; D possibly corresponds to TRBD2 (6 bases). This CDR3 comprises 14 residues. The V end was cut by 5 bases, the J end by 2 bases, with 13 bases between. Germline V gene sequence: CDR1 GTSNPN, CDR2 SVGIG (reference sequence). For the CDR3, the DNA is TGTGCCTGGGCCGGGGGAGGCACCAAAAACATTCAGTACTTC. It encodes CAWAGGGTKNIQYF. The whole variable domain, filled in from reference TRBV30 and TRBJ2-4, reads SQTIHQWPATLVQPVGSPLSLECTVEGTSNPNLYWYRQAAGRGLQLLFYSVGIGQISSEVPQNLSASRPQDRQFILSSKKLLLSDSGFYLCAWAGGGTKNIQYFGAGTRLSVL.

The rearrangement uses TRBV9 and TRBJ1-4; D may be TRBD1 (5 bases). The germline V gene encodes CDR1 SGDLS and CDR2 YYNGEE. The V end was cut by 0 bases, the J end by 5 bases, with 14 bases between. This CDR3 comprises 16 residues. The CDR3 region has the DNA TGTGCCAGCAGCGTAGATGGATTCAGGGAGAATGAAAAACTGTTTTTT. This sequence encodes CASSVDGFRENEKLFF. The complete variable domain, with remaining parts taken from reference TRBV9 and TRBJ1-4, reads DSGVTQTPKHLITATGQRVTLRCSPRSGDLSVYWYQQSLDQGLQFLIQYYNGEERAKGNILERFSAQQFPDLHSELNLSSLELGDSALYFCASSVDGFRENEKLFFGSGTQLSVL.

CDR3 sequence (DNA): TGTGCCAGCAGCTTAATAGGGACAGATACGCAGTATTTT. It translates to CASSLIGTDTQYF. The chain recombines TRBV7-3 with TRBJ2-3; D remains ambiguous. V lost 1 base, J lost 3 bases, and 5 bases lay in between. CDR1 and CDR2 (germline): SGHTA, FQGTGA. This CDR3 region has 13 residues.

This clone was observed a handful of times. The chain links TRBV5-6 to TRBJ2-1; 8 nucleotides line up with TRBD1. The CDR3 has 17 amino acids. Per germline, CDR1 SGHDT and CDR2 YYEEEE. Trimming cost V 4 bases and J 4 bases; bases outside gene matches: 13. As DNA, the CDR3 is TGTGCCAGCAGCCACACCTTTGGGACAGGCGATTACAATGAGCAGTTCTTC. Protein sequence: CASSHTFGTGDYNEQFF. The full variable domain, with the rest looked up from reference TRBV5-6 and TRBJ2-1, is DAGVTQSPTHLIKTRGQQVTLRCSPKSGHDTVSWYQQALGQGPQFIFQYYEEEERQRGNFPDRFSGHQFPNYSSELNVNALLLGDSALYLCASSHTFGTGDYNEQFFGPGTRLTVL.

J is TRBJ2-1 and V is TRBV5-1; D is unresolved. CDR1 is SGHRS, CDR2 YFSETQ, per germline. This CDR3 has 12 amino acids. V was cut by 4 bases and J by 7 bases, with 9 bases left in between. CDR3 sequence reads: CASSRSENEQFF. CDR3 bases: TGCGCCAGCAGCCGTTCAGAAAATGAGCAGTTCTTC.

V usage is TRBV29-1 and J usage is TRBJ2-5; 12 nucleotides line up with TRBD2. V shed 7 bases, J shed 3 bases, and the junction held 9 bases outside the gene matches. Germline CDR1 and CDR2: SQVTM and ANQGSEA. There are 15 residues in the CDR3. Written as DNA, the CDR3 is TGCAGCGACCCGTCTAGCGGGAGGGGAGAAGAGACCCAGTACTTC. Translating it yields CSDPSSGRGEETQYF. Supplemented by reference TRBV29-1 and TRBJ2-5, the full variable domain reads SAVISQKPSRDICQRGTSLTIQCQVDSQVTMMFWYRQQPGQSLTLIATANQGSEATYESGFVIDKFPISRPNLTFSTLTVSNMSPEDSSIYLCSDPSSGRGEETQYFGPGTRLLVL.

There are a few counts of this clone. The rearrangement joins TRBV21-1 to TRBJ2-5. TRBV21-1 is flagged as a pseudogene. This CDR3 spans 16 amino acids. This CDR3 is CASSKVYVRQQETQYF. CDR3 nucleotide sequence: TGTGCCAGCAGCAAAGTATACGTTCGGCAGCAAGAGACCCAGTACTTC.

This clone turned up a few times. The CDR3 DNA reads as TGTGCCTGGAGGACCGGGACATCTGGAAACACCATATATTTT. This encodes CAWRTGTSGNTIYF. This chain links TRBV30 with TRBJ1-3; the D gene is possibly TRBD1 (6 bases). V was trimmed by 3 bases and J by 1 base, leaving 10 bases between them. Germline CDR1 reads GTSNPN; CDR2 reads SVGIG (reference sequence). The CDR3 runs to 14 residues.

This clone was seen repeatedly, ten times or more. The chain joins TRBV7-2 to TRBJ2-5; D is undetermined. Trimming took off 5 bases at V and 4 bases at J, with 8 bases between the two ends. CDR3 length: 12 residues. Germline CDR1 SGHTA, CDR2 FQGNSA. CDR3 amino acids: CASSRPPETQYF. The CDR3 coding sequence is TGTGCCAGCAGCCGGCCCCCAGAGACCCAGTACTTC.

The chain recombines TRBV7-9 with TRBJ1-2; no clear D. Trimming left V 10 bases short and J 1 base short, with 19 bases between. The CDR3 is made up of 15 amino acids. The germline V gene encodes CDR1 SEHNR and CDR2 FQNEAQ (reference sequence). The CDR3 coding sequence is TGTGCCACCAGAGAGCACCTCCGAGATAACTATGGCTACACCTTC. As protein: CATREHLRDNYGYTF.